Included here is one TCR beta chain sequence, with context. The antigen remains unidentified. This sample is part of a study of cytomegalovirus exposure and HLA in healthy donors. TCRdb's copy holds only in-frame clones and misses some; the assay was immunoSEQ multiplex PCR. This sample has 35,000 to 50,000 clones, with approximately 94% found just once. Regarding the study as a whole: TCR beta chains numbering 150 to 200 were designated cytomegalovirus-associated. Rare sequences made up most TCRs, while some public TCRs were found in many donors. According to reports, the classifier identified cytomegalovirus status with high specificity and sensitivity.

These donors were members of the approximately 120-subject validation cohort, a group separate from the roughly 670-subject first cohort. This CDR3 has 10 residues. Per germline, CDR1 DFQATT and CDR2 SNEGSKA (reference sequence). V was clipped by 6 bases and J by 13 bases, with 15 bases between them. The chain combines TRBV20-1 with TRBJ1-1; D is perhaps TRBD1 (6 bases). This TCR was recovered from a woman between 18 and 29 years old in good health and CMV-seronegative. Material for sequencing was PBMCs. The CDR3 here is CSARRDKVFF. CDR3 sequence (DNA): TGCAGTGCACGCCGGGACAAGGTTTTCTTT.